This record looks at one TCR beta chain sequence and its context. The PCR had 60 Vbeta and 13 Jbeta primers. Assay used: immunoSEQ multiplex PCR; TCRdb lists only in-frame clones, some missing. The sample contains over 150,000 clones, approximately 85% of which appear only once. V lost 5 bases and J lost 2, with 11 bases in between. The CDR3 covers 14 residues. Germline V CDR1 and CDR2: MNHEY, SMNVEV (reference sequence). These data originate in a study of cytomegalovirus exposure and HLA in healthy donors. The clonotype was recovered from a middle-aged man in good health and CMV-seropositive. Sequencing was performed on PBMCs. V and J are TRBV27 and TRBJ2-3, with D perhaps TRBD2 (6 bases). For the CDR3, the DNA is TGTGCCAGCAGTGGACTAACCTCCACAGATACGCAGTATTTT. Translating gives CASSGLTSTDTQYF.